A selection of T cell receptor beta chains follows, all from one sample in a study of identifying expanded T cells in peripheral blood. Libraries were prepared by immunoSEQ multiplex PCR; TCRdb keeps only in-frame clonotypes and omits some of them. The repertoire holds fewer than 130,000 clones, around 89% seen once, with 15% to 20% in the top ten. The sequenced material came from blood. These receptors were obtained from a person aged 18 to 75 in good health. Each CDR3 is given with its conserved first and last residue. Fields, in order: J gene, V gene, D gene, clone size, CDR3 protein, CDR3 DNA. The D gene is left open where the match is weak. Size values are once, few and many counts, or a class for expanded clones, and some rows have none.

J gene: TRBJ1-6; V gene: TRBV6-5; D gene: TRBD1; clone size: few; CDR3 protein: CASRPQGALISPLHF; CDR3 DNA: TGTGCCAGCAGACCACAGGGGGCTTTAATTTCACCCCTCCACTTT
J gene: TRBJ2-7; V gene: TRBV28; D gene: TRBD2; clone size: -; CDR3 protein: CASSRPLAGGYEQYF; CDR3 DNA: TGTGCCAGCAGCCGCCCCCTAGCGGGGGGATACGAGCAGTACTTC
J gene: TRBJ2-3; V gene: TRBV6-4; D gene: -; clone size: -; CDR3 protein: CASSDSLSDTQYF; CDR3 DNA: TGTGCCAGCAGTGACTCTTTATCAGATACGCAGTATTTT
J gene: TRBJ1-6; V gene: TRBV27; D gene: -; clone size: once; CDR3 protein: CASSLRVNSPLHF; CDR3 DNA: TGTGCCAGCAGTCTCAGGGTGAATTCACCCCTCCACTTT
J gene: TRBJ2-7; V gene: TRBV4-3; D gene: -; clone size: -; CDR3 protein: CASSQDMGYEQYF; CDR3 DNA: TGCGCCAGCAGCCAAGATATGGGGTACGAGCAGTACTTC
J gene: TRBJ1-6; V gene: TRBV6-6; D gene: TRBD1; clone size: -; CDR3 protein: CASSTGQGATALHF; CDR3 DNA: TGTGCCAGCAGTACGGGACAGGGGGCTACGGCCCTCCACTTT
J gene: TRBJ1-5; V gene: TRBV5-8; D gene: TRBD1; clone size: -; CDR3 protein: CASSWNRGRQPQHF; CDR3 DNA: TGTGCCAGCAGCTGGAACAGGGGTAGGCAGCCCCAGCATTTT
J gene: TRBJ2-7; V gene: TRBV19; D gene: -; clone size: -; CDR3 protein: CASSIAAGSLPYEQYF; CDR3 DNA: TGTGCCAGTAGTATAGCGGCAGGGTCTTTACCCTACGAGCAGTACTTC
J gene: TRBJ2-2; V gene: TRBV7-6; D gene: -; clone size: -; CDR3 protein: CASTLGQSGGELFF; CDR3 DNA: TGTGCCAGCACCTTGGGGCAGTCAGGCGGGGAGCTGTTTTTT
J gene: TRBJ2-1; V gene: TRBV11-2; D gene: TRBD1; clone size: -; CDR3 protein: CASSRTGIEQFF; CDR3 DNA: TGTGCCAGCAGCCGGACAGGGATAGAGCAGTTCTTC
J gene: TRBJ2-5; V gene: TRBV5-1; D gene: TRBD2; clone size: -; CDR3 protein: CASSLGLAVQETQYF; CDR3 DNA: TGCGCCAGCAGCTTGGGGCTAGCGGTTCAAGAGACCCAGTACTTC
J gene: TRBJ1-2; V gene: TRBV4-3; D gene: TRBD1; clone size: few; CDR3 protein: CASSQSTTTGGGYTF; CDR3 DNA: TGCGCCAGCAGCCAAAGTACCACCACAGGGGGCGGCTACACCTTC
J gene: TRBJ1-1; V gene: TRBV5-4; D gene: -; clone size: -; CDR3 protein: CASSLIGTPLGTEAFF; CDR3 DNA: TGTGCCAGCAGCTTGATTGGGACCCCGCTGGGCACTGAAGCTTTCTTT
J gene: TRBJ2-7; V gene: TRBV6-5; D gene: -; clone size: -; CDR3 protein: CASAEFRYEQYF; CDR3 DNA: TGTGCCAGCGCCGAATTCAGGTACGAGCAGTACTTC
J gene: TRBJ2-6; V gene: TRBV5-4; D gene: -; clone size: -; CDR3 protein: CASSLEITGANVLTF; CDR3 DNA: TGTGCCAGCAGCTTGGAGATCACTGGGGCCAACGTCCTGACTTTC
J gene: TRBJ2-1; V gene: TRBV6-7; D gene: TRBD1; clone size: once; CDR3 protein: CASSYGEWTGRSYNEQFF; CDR3 DNA: TGTGCCAGCAGTTACGGGGAGTGGACAGGGCGCTCCTACAATGAGCAGTTCTTC
J gene: TRBJ2-7; V gene: TRBV5-4; D gene: -; clone size: -; CDR3 protein: CASSLAGWYEQYF; CDR3 DNA: TGTGCCAGCAGCTTGGCCGGCTGGTACGAGCAGTACTTC
J gene: TRBJ1-5; V gene: TRBV18; D gene: -; clone size: -; CDR3 protein: CASSSDGTSPQHF; CDR3 DNA: TGTGCCAGCTCTTCCGACGGAACCTCGCCCCAGCATTTT
J gene: TRBJ1-3; V gene: TRBV6-8; D gene: -; clone size: -; CDR3 protein: CASSYGGSGNTIYF; CDR3 DNA: TGTGCCAGCAGTTATGGGGGTTCTGGAAACACCATATATTTT
J gene: TRBJ2-5; V gene: TRBV4-3; D gene: -; clone size: -; CDR3 protein: CASSPDERETQYF; CDR3 DNA: TGCGCCAGCAGCCCGGACGAGCGAGAGACCCAGTACTTC
J gene: TRBJ2-5; V gene: TRBV18; D gene: TRBD2; clone size: -; CDR3 protein: CASSPPGGGYQETQYF; CDR3 DNA: TGTGCCAGCTCACCCCCGGGAGGTGGATACCAAGAGACCCAGTACTTC
J gene: TRBJ1-1; V gene: TRBV7-4; D gene: -; clone size: -; CDR3 protein: CASSLETSYTEAFF; CDR3 DNA: TGTGCCAGCAGCTTAGAGACTTCCTACACTGAAGCTTTCTTT
J gene: TRBJ1-5; V gene: TRBV6-5; D gene: -; clone size: -; CDR3 protein: CASSYGEGNNQPQHF; CDR3 DNA: TGTGCCAGCAGTTACGGGGAGGGAAACAATCAGCCCCAGCATTTT
J gene: TRBJ2-4; V gene: TRBV4-1; D gene: TRBD2; clone size: -; CDR3 protein: CASSPLSGRGRYQNIQYF; CDR3 DNA: TGCGCCAGCAGCCCTCTTTCGGGTCGCGGGAGGTATCAAAACATTCAGTACTTC
J gene: TRBJ1-5; V gene: TRBV11-2; D gene: TRBD1; clone size: -; CDR3 protein: CASSVRDRAPNQPQHF; CDR3 DNA: TGTGCCAGCAGCGTACGGGACAGGGCCCCCAATCAGCCCCAGCATTTT
J gene: TRBJ1-2; V gene: TRBV27; D gene: TRBD1; clone size: -; CDR3 protein: CASSPDRVGNGYTF; CDR3 DNA: TGTGCCAGCAGCCCAGACAGGGTTGGGAATGGCTACACCTTC
J gene: TRBJ2-7; V gene: TRBV5-1; D gene: -; clone size: -; CDR3 protein: CASSRGGSPTNSYEQYF; CDR3 DNA: TGCGCCAGCAGCAGGGGGGGCTCACCCACCAACTCCTACGAGCAGTACTTC
J gene: TRBJ2-7; V gene: TRBV6-6; D gene: -; clone size: -; CDR3 protein: CASSYTTGSYEQYF; CDR3 DNA: TGTGCCAGCAGTTACACGACGGGCTCCTACGAGCAGTACTTC
J gene: TRBJ2-7; V gene: TRBV2; D gene: TRBD1; clone size: -; CDR3 protein: CASRGTGVVHEQYF; CDR3 DNA: TGTGCCAGCAGAGGGACAGGGGTTGTACACGAGCAGTACTTC
J gene: TRBJ1-1; V gene: TRBV4-1; D gene: -; clone size: -; CDR3 protein: CASSQGGAGSRTEAFF; CDR3 DNA: TGCGCCAGCAGCCAAGGGGGGGCAGGGAGTAGGACTGAAGCTTTCTTT
J gene: TRBJ1-1; V gene: TRBV13; D gene: TRBD1; clone size: -; CDR3 protein: CASSPLEGQGAYTEAFF; CDR3 DNA: TGTGCCAGCAGCCCACTTGAGGGGCAGGGGGCATACACTGAAGCTTTCTTT
J gene: TRBJ2-7; V gene: TRBV6-5; D gene: -; clone size: -; CDR3 protein: CASSYFAGAVESEQYF; CDR3 DNA: TGTGCCAGCAGTTACTTCGCAGGGGCTGTGGAAAGCGAGCAGTACTTC
J gene: TRBJ2-6; V gene: TRBV28; D gene: -; clone size: few; CDR3 protein: CASSSRTPGANVLTF; CDR3 DNA: TGTGCCAGCAGTTCCCGGACCCCTGGGGCCAACGTCCTGACTTTC
J gene: TRBJ2-7; V gene: TRBV29-1; D gene: -; clone size: -; CDR3 protein: CSVERGYEQYF; CDR3 DNA: TGCAGCGTTGAGCGGGGCTACGAGCAGTACTTC
J gene: TRBJ1-2; V gene: TRBV5-6; D gene: -; clone size: few; CDR3 protein: CASSLGQGHGYTF; CDR3 DNA: TGTGCCAGCAGCTTGGGCCAGGGTCATGGCTACACCTTC
J gene: TRBJ1-1; V gene: TRBV7-9; D gene: TRBD1; clone size: -; CDR3 protein: CASSSDDNRGEAFF; CDR3 DNA: TGTGCCAGCAGTTCGGATGACAACAGGGGGGAAGCTTTCTTT
J gene: TRBJ2-1; V gene: TRBV5-1; D gene: -; clone size: -; CDR3 protein: CASSLVPGDEQFF; CDR3 DNA: TGCGCCAGCAGCTTGGTTCCGGGGGATGAGCAGTTCTTC
J gene: TRBJ1-1; V gene: TRBV18; D gene: -; clone size: -; CDR3 protein: CASSPKLGGWEAFF; CDR3 DNA: TGTGCCAGCTCGCCTAAACTCGGAGGATGGGAAGCTTTCTTT
J gene: TRBJ1-5; V gene: TRBV19; D gene: -; clone size: -; CDR3 protein: CASILGSNSNQPQHF; CDR3 DNA: TGTGCCAGTATCCTCGGGTCCAATAGCAATCAGCCCCAGCATTTT
J gene: TRBJ1-5; V gene: TRBV9; D gene: TRBD1; clone size: -; CDR3 protein: CASSAGQGAGGNQPQHF; CDR3 DNA: TGTGCCAGCAGCGCGGGACAGGGGGCCGGCGGCAATCAGCCCCAGCATTTT
J gene: TRBJ2-3; V gene: TRBV4-3; D gene: -; clone size: -; CDR3 protein: CASSQDIGEVAESTDTQYF; CDR3 DNA: TGCGCCAGCAGCCAAGATATCGGGGAGGTCGCGGAAAGCACAGATACGCAGTATTTT
J gene: TRBJ1-5; V gene: TRBV4-3; D gene: -; clone size: -; CDR3 protein: CASSPWRVNQPQHF; CDR3 DNA: TGCGCCAGCAGCCCTTGGAGGGTAAATCAGCCCCAGCATTTT
J gene: TRBJ2-3; V gene: TRBV6-6; D gene: -; clone size: -; CDR3 protein: CASSYDSVRVGDTQYF; CDR3 DNA: TGTGCCAGCAGTTACGATTCAGTCCGGGTGGGTGATACGCAGTATTTT
J gene: TRBJ2-7; V gene: TRBV4-3; D gene: -; clone size: -; CDR3 protein: CASSQESRGYYEQYF; CDR3 DNA: TGCGCCAGCAGCCAAGAGAGCAGGGGATACTACGAGCAGTACTTT